This T cell receptor beta chain originates from a study of CD8+ T cells in alopecia areata. Study results and limitations: Mouse data revealed clearer TCR sharing than patient data did, a gap possibly tied to HLA.

Extraction of RNA preceded its reverse transcription into cDNA, which served as the sequencing template. The protocol was immunoSEQ multiplex PCR, while the TCRdb copy is restricted to in-frame clones and leaves out a portion. The sample lists roughly 64,000 clones, around 44% occurring once. The germline V gene encodes CDR1 MDHEN and CDR2 SYDVKM. V was cut by 4 bases and J by 0 bases, with 3 bases left in between. This CDR3 comprises 12 residues. This clone has only a few counts. No antigen is known for it. This clonotype was sampled from a human donor with alopecia areata. The specimen sequenced was NKG2D-low CD8+ T cells sorted from blood. This chain uses TRBV28 with TRBJ2-5; D gene unclear. CDR3 in amino acids: CASSSHQETQYF. CDR3 coding DNA: TGTGCCAGCAGTTCTCACCAAGAGACCCAGTACTTC.